This T cell receptor (beta chain) was retrieved from a study of T cells in Graves' hyperthyroidism and ophthalmopathy. For the study at large: The blood sample was taken at first diagnosis, before treatment began. Study-wide findings and caveats: From stable hyperthyroidism, ophthalmopathy was set apart by a 13 V-J model. Most thyroid clonotypes that were expanded above 0.001 also turned up in blood.

Source material for PBMCs was 9 to 10 ml fresh peripheral blood. V lost 6 bases, J lost 0 bases, and 14 bases lay in between. Germline CDR1 and CDR2: MDHEN and SYDVKM. CDR3 size: 15 residues. Amplification targeted TCR beta CDR3 regions from RNA transcripts. The HTBI set primed first-round TCR CDR3 RT-PCR. One entry per CDR3 protein results from TCRdb running MiXCR on the multiplex PCR reads. The profile shows about 350,000 distinct CDR3 sequences, 15% to 20% of them singletons. Concerning this clonotype: The antigen remains unidentified.

Source material: blood. V usage is TRBV28 and J usage is TRBJ1-2; D might be TRBD1 (5 bases). The source of this sequence is a middle-aged woman with Graves' ophthalmopathy. CDR3 region: CASSPDSPTNYGYTF. CDR3 DNA sequence: TGTGCCAGCAGCCCCGACAGCCCCACTAACTATGGCTACACCTTC.